Each of the 6 T cell receptor beta chains below was sequenced from the same sample in a study of shared clonotypes between healthy human individuals. Sequenced by immunoSEQ multiplex PCR; TCRdb stores in-frame clones only, minus some. Of 550,000 to 700,000 clones listed, roughly 72% were seen once; the top ten hold around 1.8%. The sample taken for sequencing was memory CD4+ T cells sorted from blood. Indicated subset: CD45RA-negative fraction. The source of these receptors is a woman aged 25 to 39 in good health.

As concerns this clone: Sequence at one end of the junction differs from germline and may be a read error. The gene calls are TRBV6-1 and TRBJ1-3; D unclear. CDR3 length: 14 residues. Germline CDR1 reads MNHNS; CDR2 reads SASEGT. In DNA, the CDR3 is TGTGCCAGCGGTGAAACCGGGGCTGGAAACACCATATATTTT. Amino acids: CASGETGAGNTIYF.

V gene TRBV30 combines with J gene TRBJ1-2, with TRBD1 identical over 7 bases. Looked up from germline, CDR1 is GTSNPN and CDR2 is SVGIG (reference sequence). The CDR3 covers 13 residues. The trim removed 5 bases at V and 7 bases at J, leaving 10 bases unmatched. As DNA, the CDR3 is TGTGCCTGGGCCGCCCAGGGGGACGGTGGCTACACCTTC. This gives the protein CAWAAQGDGGYTF.

V and J are TRBV28 and TRBJ2-5; 12 bases are shared with TRBD2. The CDR3 has 19 amino acids. The V gene's germline CDR1 is MDHEN and CDR2 SYDVKM. Germline trimming cut 0 bases from V and 5 bases from J; bases unmatched to any gene: 13. This CDR3 reads CASSLWRTSGTLGKETQYF. The CDR3 DNA reads TGTGCCAGCAGTTTATGGCGGACTAGCGGGACGCTCGGCAAGGAGACCCAGTACTTC.

The chain joins TRBV14 to TRBJ2-3; D tentatively reads TRBD1 or TRBD2 (5 bases each). V lost 8 bases to trimming and J lost 0 bases, with 12 bases between them. CDR1 SGHDN and CDR2 FVKESK come from the germline V gene. The CDR3 has 14 residues. Here the CDR3 DNA reads TGTGCCAGCGGGGGTTGGACCAGCACAGATACGCAGTATTTT. Encoded protein: CASGGWTSTDTQYF.

The genes are TRBV27 and TRBJ1-3, with D perhaps matching TRBD1 (6 bases). The CDR3 contains 16 residues. Trimming left V 4 bases short and J 0 bases short, with 13 bases between. Germline assignment: CDR1 MNHEY and CDR2 SMNVEV (reference sequence). CDR3 sequence reads: CASSSSGAFSGNTIYF. The CDR3 bases are TGTGCCAGCAGTTCCTCAGGGGCCTTCTCTGGAAACACCATATATTTT.

This clone was observed a few times. The chain employs TRBV7-8 and TRBJ2-7, with 8 bases aligning to TRBD2. The germline V gene encodes CDR1 SGHVS and CDR2 FQNEAQ. Losses at the gene ends were 4 bases for V and 3 bases for J; bases not matched to a gene: 11. The CDR3 extends over 16 amino acids. CDR3 sequence: CASSSFPLAAGYEQYF. DNA of the CDR3: TGTGCCAGCAGCTCTTTTCCACTAGCGGCGGGCTACGAGCAGTACTTC.